This entry lists 8 T cell receptor beta chains sequenced from one sample in a study of T-cell reconstitution after alpha-beta-depleted transplantation in children. This sample's TCRbeta library carried unique molecular identifier barcodes. TCRdb analysed the PCR reads with MiXCR anew, one entry per CDR3 protein. The sample carries about 900,000 distinct CDR3 sequences, under 30% recorded once. The sample here was PBMCs, mostly from graft donor cells, taken 360 days after TCRalphabeta/CD19-depleted stem cell transplant. The source is a boy under two years old who had a stem cell transplant for SCID, so the T cells may come from the graft donor.

V usage is TRBV5-1 and J usage is TRBJ2-3; 9 bases agree with TRBD1. This CDR3 spans 16 amino acids. Trimming removed 4 bases from V and 1 base from J; junction bases left unmatched: 7. Germline V gene lookup returns CDR1 SGHRS and CDR2 YFSETQ. CDR3 sequence (DNA): TGCGCCAGCAGCCGGGGGGACAGGGAGGGCACAGATACGCAGTATTTT. Translation: CASSRGDREGTDTQYF.

The genes are TRBV20-1 and TRBJ2-3; 7 bases are shared with TRBD1. Germline V gene lookup returns CDR1 DFQATT and CDR2 SNEGSKA (reference sequence). The CDR3 covers 15 residues. The J segment lost 1 base and the V segment lost 7 bases, leaving 11 bases of the junction unmatched. This CDR3 is CSGGLTGKGTDTQYF. The CDR3 coding sequence is TGCAGTGGGGGCCTGACAGGGAAAGGCACAGATACGCAGTATTTT.

The rearrangement joins TRBV12-3 or TRBV12-4 to TRBJ2-5, with D possibly matching TRBD1 (5 bases). The CDR3 loop spans 15 amino acids. The V end lost 3 bases, the J end lost 4 bases, and 15 bases lay between the germline ends. The CDR3 loop reads CASSFRSGLAETQYF. In DNA, the CDR3 is TGTGCCAGCAGTTTTAGATCAGGGTTGGCAGAGACCCAGTACTTC.

The CDR3 spells CAISDKDRVGGYEQYF. CDR3 nucleotide sequence: TGTGCCATCAGTGACAAAGACAGGGTTGGAGGCTACGAGCAGTACTTC. This chain joins TRBV10-3 and TRBJ2-7; TRBD1 matches 7 bases. The CDR3 loop spans 16 amino acids. V lost 3 bases and J lost 3; bases outside the gene matches: 11. Per the germline V gene, CDR1 is ENHRY and CDR2 is SYGVKD.

The rearrangement links TRBV20-1 to TRBJ2-6; D gene ambiguous. CDR1 and CDR2 (germline): DFQATT, SNEGSKA (reference sequence). V lost 0 bases and J 2 bases, leaving 5 bases between the germline ends. The CDR3 spans 14 residues. CDR3 in amino acids: CSARDDTGANVLTF. Written as DNA, the CDR3 is TGCAGTGCTAGAGACGATACTGGGGCCAACGTCCTGACTTTC.

This clonotype has a single count. The rearrangement links TRBV20-1 to TRBJ2-1, with 7 bases aligning to TRBD2. The junction had 10 bases not matched to a gene; V was cut back by 1 base and J by 4 bases. The CDR3 is 16 amino acids. Germline values: CDR1 DFQATT, CDR2 SNEGSKA (reference sequence). In DNA form, the CDR3 reads TGCAGTGCTAGAGCTCAGGGCGGGGGACTTTACAATGAGCAGTTCTTC. Translating gives CSARAQGGGLYNEQFF.

This chain connects TRBV29-1 to TRBJ1-1; 8 bases align to TRBD1. The trim removed 4 bases at V and 0 bases at J, leaving 13 bases unmatched. The germline CDR1 and CDR2 sequences are SQVTM and ANQGSEA. The CDR3 consists of 17 residues. CDR3 nucleotide sequence: TGCAGCGTTGTCTCCGTCTGGACAGGGCCTATGAACACTGAAGCTTTCTTT. Encoded protein: CSVVSVWTGPMNTEAFF. Together with reference TRBV29-1 and TRBJ1-1, the CDR3 gives the full variable domain: SAVISQKPSRDICQRGTSLTIQCQVDSQVTMMFWYRQQPGQSLTLIATANQGSEATYESGFVIDKFPISRPNLTFSTLTVSNMSPEDSSIYLCSVVSVWTGPMNTEAFFGQGTRLTVV.

The rearrangement joins TRBV6-1 to TRBJ1-2, with TRBD1 as a possible D gene (5 bases). CDR1 is MNHNS, CDR2 SASEGT, per germline. This CDR3 has 13 amino acids. Trimming stripped 6 bases from V and 5 bases from J, with 13 bases between. The CDR3 region is CASRDKGPYGYTF. The CDR3 DNA sequence: TGTGCCAGCAGGGACAAGGGGCCATATGGCTACACCTTC.